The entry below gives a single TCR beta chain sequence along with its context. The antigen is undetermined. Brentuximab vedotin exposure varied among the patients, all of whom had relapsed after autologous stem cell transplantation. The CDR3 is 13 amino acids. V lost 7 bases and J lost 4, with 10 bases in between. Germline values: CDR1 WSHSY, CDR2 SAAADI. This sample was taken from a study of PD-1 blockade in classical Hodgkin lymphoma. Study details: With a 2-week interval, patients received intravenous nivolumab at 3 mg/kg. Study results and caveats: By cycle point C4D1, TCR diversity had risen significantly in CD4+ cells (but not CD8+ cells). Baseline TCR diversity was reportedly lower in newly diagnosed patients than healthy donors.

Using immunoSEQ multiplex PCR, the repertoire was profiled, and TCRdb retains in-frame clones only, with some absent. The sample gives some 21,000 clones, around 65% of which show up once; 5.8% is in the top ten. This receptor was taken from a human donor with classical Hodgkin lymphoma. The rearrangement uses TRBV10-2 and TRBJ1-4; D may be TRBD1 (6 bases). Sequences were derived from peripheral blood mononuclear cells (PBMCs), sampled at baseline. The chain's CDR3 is CASTGQINEKLFF. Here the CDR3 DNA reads TGCGCCAGCACAGGACAGATTAATGAAAAACTGTTTTTT.